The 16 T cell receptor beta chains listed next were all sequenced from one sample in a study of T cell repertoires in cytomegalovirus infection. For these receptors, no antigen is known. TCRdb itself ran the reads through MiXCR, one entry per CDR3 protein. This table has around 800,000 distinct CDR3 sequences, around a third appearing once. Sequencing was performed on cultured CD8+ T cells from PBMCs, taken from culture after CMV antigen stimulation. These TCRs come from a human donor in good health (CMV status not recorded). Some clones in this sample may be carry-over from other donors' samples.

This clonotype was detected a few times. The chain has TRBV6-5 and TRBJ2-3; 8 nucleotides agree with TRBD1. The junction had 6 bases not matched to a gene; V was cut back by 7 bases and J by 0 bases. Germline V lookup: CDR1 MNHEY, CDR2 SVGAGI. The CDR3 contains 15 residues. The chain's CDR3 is CASTQRTGSTDTQYF. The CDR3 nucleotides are TGTGCCAGCACCCAAAGGACAGGGAGCACAGATACGCAGTATTTT.

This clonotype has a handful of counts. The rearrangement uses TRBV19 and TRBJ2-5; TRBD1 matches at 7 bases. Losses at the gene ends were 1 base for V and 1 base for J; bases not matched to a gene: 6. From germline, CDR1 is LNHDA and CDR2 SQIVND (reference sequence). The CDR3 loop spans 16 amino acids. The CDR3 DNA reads TGTGCCAGTAGTATAGGACAGGGAAGGGGCCAAGAGACCCAGTACTTC. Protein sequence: CASSIGQGRGQETQYF.

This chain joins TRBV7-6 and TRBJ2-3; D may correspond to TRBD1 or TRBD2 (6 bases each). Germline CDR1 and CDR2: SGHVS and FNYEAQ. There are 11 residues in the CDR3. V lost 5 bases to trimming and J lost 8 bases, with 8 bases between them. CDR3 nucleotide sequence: TGTGCCAGCAGCAGGGGGGTTACGCAGTATTTT. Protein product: CASSRGVTQYF. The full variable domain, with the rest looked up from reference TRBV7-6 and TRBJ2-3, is GAGVSQSPRYKVTKRGQDVALRCDPISGHVSLYWYRQALGQGPEFLTYFNYEAQQDKSGLPNDRFSAERPEGSISTLTIQRTEQRDSAMYRCASSRGVTQYFGPGTRLTVL.

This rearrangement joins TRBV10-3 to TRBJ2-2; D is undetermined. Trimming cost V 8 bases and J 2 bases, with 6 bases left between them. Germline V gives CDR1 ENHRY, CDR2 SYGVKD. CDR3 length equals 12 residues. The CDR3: CAIQRNTGELFF. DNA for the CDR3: TGTGCCATCCAAAGAAACACCGGGGAGCTGTTTTTT.

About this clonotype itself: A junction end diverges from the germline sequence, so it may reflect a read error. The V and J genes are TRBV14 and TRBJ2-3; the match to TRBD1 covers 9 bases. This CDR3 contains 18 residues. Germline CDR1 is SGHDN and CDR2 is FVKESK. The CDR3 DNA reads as TGTACCAGCAGCCAAGATCTAAGGACAGGGGACGCCACAGATACGCAGTATTTT. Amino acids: CTSSQDLRTGDATDTQYF.

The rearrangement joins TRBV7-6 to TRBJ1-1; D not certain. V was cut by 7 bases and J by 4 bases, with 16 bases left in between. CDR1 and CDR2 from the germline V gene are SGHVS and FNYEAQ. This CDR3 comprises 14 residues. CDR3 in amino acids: CASKRAVESTEAFF. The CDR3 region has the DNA TGTGCCAGCAAACGGGCAGTAGAGTCCACTGAAGCTTTCTTT.

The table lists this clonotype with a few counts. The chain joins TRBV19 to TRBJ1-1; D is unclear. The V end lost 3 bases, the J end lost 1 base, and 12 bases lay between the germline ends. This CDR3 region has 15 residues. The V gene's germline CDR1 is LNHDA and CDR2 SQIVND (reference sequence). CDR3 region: CASSMRYSRNTEAFF. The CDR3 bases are TGTGCCAGTAGTATGAGGTACTCCCGGAACACTGAAGCTTTCTTT. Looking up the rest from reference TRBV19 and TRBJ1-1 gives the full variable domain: DGGITQSPKYLFRKEGQNVTLSCEQNLNHDAMYWYRQDPGQGLRLIYYSQIVNDFQKGDIAEGYSVSREKKESFPLTVTSAQKNPTAFYLCASSMRYSRNTEAFFGQGTRLTVV.

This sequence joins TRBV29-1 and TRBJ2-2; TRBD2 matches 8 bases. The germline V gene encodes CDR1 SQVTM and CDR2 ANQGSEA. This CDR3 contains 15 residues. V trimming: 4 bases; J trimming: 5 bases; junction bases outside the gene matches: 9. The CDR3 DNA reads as TGCAGCGTTGTTTTAGCGGGACTCGGGACCGGGGAGCTGTTTTTT. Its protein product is CSVVLAGLGTGELFF.

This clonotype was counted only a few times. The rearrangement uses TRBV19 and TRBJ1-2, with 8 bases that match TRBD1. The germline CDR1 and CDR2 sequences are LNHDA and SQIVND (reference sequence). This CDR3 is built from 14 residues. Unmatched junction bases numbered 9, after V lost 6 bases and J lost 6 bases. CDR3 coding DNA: TGTGCCAGTAGCCTTGGACAGGGATTCGATGGCTACACCTTC. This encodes CASSLGQGFDGYTF.

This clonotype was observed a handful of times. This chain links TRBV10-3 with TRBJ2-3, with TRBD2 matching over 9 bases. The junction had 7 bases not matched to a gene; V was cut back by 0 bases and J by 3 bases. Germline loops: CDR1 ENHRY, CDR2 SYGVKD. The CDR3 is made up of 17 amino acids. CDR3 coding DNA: TGTGCCATCAGTGAGTCGAGGGCGGGGGGGCGTACAGATACGCAGTATTTT. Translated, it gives CAISESRAGGRTDTQYF.

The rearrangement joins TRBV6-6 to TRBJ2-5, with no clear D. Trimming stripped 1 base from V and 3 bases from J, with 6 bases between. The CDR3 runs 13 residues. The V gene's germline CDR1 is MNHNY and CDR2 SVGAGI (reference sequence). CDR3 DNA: TGTGCCAGCAGTTACTTGGGGAAAGAGACCCAGTACTTC. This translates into CASSYLGKETQYF.

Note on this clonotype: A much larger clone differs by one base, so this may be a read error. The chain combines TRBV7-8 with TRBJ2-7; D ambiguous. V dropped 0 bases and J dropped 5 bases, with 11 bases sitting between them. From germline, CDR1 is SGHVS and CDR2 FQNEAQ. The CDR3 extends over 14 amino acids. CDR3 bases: TGTGCCAGCAGCTTAGCTAACCAGACCCACGAGCAGTACGTC. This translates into CASSLANQTHEQYV.

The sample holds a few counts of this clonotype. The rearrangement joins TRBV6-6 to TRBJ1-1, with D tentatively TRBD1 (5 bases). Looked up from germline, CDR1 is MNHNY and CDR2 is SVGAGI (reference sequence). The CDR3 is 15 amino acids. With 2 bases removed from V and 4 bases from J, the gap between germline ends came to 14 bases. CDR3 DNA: TGTGCCAGCAGTTACCCGAGGGGTGGGGGCACTGAAGCTTTCTTT. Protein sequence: CASSYPRGGGTEAFF.

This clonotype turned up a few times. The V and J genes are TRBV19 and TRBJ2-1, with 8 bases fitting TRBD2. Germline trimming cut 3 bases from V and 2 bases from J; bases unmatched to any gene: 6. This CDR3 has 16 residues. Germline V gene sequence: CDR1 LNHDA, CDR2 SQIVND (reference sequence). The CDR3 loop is CASSMNGGAAYNEQFF. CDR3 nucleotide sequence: TGTGCCAGTAGTATGAACGGGGGGGCTGCCTACAATGAGCAGTTCTTC. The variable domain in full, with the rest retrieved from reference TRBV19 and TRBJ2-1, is DGGITQSPKYLFRKEGQNVTLSCEQNLNHDAMYWYRQDPGQGLRLIYYSQIVNDFQKGDIAEGYSVSREKKESFPLTVTSAQKNPTAFYLCASSMNGGAAYNEQFFGPGTRLTVL.

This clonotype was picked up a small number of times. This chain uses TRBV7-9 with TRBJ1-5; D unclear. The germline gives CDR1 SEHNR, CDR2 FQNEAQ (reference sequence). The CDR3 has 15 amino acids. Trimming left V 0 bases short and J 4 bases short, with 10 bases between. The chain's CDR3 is CASSLAGSPNQPQHF. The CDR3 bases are TGTGCCAGCAGCTTAGCGGGGAGCCCTAATCAGCCCCAGCATTTT.

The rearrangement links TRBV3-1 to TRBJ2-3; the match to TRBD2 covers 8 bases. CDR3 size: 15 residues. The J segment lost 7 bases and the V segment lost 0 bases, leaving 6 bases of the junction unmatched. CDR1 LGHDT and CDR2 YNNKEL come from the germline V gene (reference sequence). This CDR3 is CASSQEGTRGNTQYF. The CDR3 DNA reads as TGTGCCAGCAGCCAAGAAGGGACTAGGGGAAATACGCAGTATTTT.